Detailed here is one TCR beta chain. The time point denotes: cycle 4 day 1 (C4D1), after 6 weeks of nivolumab. Every patient relapsed after autologous stem cell transplantation, and brentuximab vedotin exposure varied. These data are taken from a study of PD-1 blockade in classical Hodgkin lymphoma. This CDR3 contains 12 residues. Germline V gene sequence: CDR1 KGHSH, CDR2 LQKENI. The V and J ends lost 6 bases and 6 bases respectively, with 11 bases between them. Sequenced by immunoSEQ multiplex PCR; TCRdb stores in-frame clones only, minus some. The repertoire includes some 110,000 clones, approximately 89% of them detected once, and 15% to 20% sits in the top ten.

V is TRBV18 and J is TRBJ1-1, with D unresolved. Sequences were derived from peripheral blood mononuclear cells (PBMCs), sampled before the fourth cycle of nivolumab. The clonotype comes from a human donor with classical Hodgkin lymphoma. CDR3 sequence reads: CASSLRHAEAFF. CDR3 bases: TGTGCCAGCTCCCTTCGACATGCTGAAGCTTTCTTT.